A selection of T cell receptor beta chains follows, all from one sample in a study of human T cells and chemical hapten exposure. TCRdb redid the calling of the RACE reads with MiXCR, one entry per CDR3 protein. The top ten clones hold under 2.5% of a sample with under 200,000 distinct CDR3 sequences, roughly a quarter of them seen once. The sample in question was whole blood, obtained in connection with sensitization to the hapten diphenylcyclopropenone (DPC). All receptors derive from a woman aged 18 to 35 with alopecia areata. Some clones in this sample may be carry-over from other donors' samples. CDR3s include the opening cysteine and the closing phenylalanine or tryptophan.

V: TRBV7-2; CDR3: CASSLKGGSEQYF
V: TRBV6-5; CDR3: CASSYLRRPQETQYF
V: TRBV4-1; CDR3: CASSQQLATYQETQYF
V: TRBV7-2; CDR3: CASSLGPSAADTQYF
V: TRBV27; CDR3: CASSLGAGTVTYEQYF
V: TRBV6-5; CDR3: CASRGAGGTDTQYF
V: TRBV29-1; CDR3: CSVGAGGFTDTQYF
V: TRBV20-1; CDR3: CSAPKRISTDTQYF
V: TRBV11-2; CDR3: CASSLDVSGLARRANVLTF
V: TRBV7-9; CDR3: CASSTTQGGYTF
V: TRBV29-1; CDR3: CSVVLGSGNEQFF
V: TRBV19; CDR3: CASSSSDRLYNEQFF
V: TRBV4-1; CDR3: CASSQDPTSGRYNEQFF
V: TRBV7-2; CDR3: CASSLGGTSGVNEQFF
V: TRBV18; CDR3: CASSPQVSSYNEQFF
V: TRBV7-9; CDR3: CASSLALGNEQFF
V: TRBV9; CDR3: CASSDGLAGSRDIQYF
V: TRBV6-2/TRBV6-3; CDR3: CASSLRGLNTEAFF
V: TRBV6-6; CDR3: CASKDPVDTGELFF
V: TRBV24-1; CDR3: CATTGQGAKEQYF
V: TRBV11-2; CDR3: CASSQNPTTGLNGYTF
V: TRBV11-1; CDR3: CASSSRDQPQHF
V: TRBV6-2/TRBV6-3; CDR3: CASSEDRVPKTDTQYF
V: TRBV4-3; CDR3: CTSSQEFPGFNEQFF
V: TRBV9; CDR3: CASSVVQRGELFF
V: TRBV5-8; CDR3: CASILIGRGYGYTF
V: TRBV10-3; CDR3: CAISRQFDTEAFF
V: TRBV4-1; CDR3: CASSQDHVTGEDEQYF
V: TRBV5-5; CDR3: CASRSTGTGKEKLFF
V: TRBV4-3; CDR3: CASSQDGGSRETQYF
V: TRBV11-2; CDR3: CASLFRGGEKLFF
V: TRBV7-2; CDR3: CASSLGTSGYNEQFF
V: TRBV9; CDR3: CASSVAGGGQPQHF
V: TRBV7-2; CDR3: CASSRDRAGGNQPQHF
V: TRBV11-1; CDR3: CASSSWTSGDGETQYF
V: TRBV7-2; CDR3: CASSYDPPSGELFF
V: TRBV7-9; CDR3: CASKPRQGAYEQYF
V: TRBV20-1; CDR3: CSATLQGSEKLFF
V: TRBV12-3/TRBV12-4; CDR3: CASSLARRGRETQYF
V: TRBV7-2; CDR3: CASSLARFQPQHF
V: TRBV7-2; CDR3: CASSSSAGATYNEQFF
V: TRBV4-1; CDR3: CASSPLGAPDTQYF
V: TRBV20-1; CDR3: CSARSPTGLTTEAFF
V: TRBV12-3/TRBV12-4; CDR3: CASSGSPSTDTQYF
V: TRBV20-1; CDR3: CSPGQGAIIEAFF
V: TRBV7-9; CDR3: CASSLGTGNGQPQHF
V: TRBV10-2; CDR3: CASSGQGAETQYF
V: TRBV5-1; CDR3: CASSPGLTRGVNTQYF
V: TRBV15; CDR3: CATSSRQPGGNEKLFF
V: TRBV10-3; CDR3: CAISEQGGGSPLHF
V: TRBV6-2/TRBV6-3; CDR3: CASSSPGLATGELFF
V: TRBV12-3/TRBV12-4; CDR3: CASSLGQPGNTIYF
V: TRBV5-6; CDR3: CASSLSWGVGYTF
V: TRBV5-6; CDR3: CASSLGQGISPLHF
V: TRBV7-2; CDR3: CASSRGLAEETQYF